The entry below describes one T cell receptor beta chain. This entry belongs to a study of blood T cell repertoires in COVID-19. Profiled with immunoSEQ multiplex PCR; TCRdb holds only in-frame clones, not every one. The table includes 140,000 or so clones, around 85% detected once. The participants were between roughly 18 and 89 years old and came from 24 US areas. In assigning cohorts, the study relied on participant-reported clinical history. The CDR3 sequence is 13 residues long. The receptor was isolated from a man between 45 and 60 years old who had recovered from COVID-19. Sequences were obtained from PBMCs or T cells enriched from blood (not recorded which). The V call is TRBV21-1, the J call TRBJ1-1. TRBV21-1 is designated a pseudogene. CDR3 amino acids: CASSNAGDTEAFF. CDR3 nucleotide sequence: TGTGCCAGCAGCAATGCGGGGGACACTGAAGCTTTCTTT.